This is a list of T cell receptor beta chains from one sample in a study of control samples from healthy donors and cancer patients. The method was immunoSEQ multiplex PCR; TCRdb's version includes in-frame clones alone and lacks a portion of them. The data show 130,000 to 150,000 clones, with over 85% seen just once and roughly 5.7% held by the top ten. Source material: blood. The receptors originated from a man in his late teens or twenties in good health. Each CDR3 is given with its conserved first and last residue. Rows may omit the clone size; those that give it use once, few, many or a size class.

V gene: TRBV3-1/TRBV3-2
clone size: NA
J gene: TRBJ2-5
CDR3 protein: CASSQTTTGQETQYF

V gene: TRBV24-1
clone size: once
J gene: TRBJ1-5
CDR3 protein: CATSDPRGFCQVYQPQHF

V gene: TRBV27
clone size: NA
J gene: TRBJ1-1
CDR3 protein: CASSLSGGGTEAFF

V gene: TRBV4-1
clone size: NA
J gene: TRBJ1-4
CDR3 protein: CASSHGLRLGAEEKLFF

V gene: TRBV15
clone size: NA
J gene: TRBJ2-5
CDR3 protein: CATSRDRARQETQYF

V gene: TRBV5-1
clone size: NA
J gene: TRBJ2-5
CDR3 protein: CASSLRGSGETQYF

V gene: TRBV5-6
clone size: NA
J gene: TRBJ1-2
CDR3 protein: CASSPTGTGNYGYTF

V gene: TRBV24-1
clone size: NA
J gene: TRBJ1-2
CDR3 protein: CATSDYGSLFNYGYTF

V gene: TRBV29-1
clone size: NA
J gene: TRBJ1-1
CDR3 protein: CSVNYRGMNTEAFF

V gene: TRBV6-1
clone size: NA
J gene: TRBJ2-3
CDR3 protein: CASSELGGTDTQYF

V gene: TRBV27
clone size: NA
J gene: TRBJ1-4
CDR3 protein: CASSFVGASRHEKLFF

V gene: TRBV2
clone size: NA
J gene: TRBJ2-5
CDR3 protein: CASSEGLAGGMTQYF

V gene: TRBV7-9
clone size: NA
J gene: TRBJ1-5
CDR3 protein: CASSPGQGDQPQHF

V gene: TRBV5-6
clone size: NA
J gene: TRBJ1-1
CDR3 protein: CASSVGPQNTEAFF

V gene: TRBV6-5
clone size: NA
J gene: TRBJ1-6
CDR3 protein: CASSYSGGNSPLHF

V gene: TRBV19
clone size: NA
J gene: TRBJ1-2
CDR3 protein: CASRLDTNYGYTF

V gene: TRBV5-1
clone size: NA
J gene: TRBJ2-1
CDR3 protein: CASSFVSGLSSYNEQFF

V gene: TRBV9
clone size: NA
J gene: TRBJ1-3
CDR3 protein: CASSVQPGGMGGNTIYF

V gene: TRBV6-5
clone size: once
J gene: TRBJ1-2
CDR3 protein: CASSPGQFGYGYTF

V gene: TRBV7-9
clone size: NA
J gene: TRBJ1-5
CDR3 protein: CASSFRDAGQPQHF

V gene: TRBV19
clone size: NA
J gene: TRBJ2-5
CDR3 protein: CASSMGLAETQYF

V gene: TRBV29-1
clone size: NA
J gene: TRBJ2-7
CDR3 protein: CSVTGQASYEQYF

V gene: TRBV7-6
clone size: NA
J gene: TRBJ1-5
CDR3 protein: CASSLEDRANQPQHF

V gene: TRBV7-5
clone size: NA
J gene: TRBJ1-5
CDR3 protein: CARPWGSQPQHF

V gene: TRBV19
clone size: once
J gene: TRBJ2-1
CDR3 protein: CASTSRAGGPNNEQFF

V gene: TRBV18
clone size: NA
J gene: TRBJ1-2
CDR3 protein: CASSSSGTGDGYTF

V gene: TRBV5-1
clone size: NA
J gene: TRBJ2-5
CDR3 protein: CASSLVPSGQETQYF

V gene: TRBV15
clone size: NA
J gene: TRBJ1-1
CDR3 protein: CATSGRRVTEAFF

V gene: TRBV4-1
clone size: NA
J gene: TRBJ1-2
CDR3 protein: CASSQDRKGADYGYTF

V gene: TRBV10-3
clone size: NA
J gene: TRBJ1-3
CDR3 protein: CAISERGRGSGNTIYF

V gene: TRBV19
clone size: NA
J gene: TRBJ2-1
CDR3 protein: CASTRGTSGIGEQFF

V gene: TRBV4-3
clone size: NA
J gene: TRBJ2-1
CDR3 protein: CASSQDKVPGNWRTLYNEQFF

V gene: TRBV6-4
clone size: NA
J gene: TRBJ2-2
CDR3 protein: CASSPGQAAGELFF

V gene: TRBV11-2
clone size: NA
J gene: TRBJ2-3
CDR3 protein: CASSSGGHTQYF

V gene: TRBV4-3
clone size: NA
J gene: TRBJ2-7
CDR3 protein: CASSQDRTTSAYEQYF

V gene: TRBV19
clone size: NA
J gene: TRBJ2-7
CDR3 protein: CASSLRDTVAYEQYF

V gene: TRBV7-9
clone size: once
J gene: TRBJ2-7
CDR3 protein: CASSLRRYEQYF

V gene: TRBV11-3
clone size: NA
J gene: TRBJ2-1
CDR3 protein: CASSSGTGYNEQFF

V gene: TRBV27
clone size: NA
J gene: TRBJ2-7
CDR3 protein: CASSWGGAPYEQYF

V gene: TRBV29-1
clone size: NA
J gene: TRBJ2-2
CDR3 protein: CSVVLAGGELFF

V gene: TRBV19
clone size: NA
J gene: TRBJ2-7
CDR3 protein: CASSPRPERGEQYF

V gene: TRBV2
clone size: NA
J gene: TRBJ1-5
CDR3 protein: CASSLDRGSNQPQHF

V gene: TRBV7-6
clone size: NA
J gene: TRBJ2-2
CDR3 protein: CASSLEGQGGYTGELFF

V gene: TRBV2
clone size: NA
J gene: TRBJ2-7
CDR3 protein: CASSEWGREGRYEQYF

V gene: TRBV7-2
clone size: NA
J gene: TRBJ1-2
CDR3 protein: CASSLDREYGYTF

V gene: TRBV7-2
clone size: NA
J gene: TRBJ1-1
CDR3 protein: CASSMRTGLNTEAFF

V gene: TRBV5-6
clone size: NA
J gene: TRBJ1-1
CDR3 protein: CASSVPGNTEAFF

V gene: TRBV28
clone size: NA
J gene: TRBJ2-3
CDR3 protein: CASSLNDRSDTDTQYF

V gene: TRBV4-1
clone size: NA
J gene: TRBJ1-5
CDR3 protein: CASSGGGDNQPQHF

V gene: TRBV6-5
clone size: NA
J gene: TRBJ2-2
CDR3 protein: CASSYRGTGATGELFF

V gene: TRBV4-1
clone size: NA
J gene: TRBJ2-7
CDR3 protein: CASSQRLDGFEQYF

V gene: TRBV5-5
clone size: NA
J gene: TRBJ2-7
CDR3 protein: CASSLNEAGYEQYF

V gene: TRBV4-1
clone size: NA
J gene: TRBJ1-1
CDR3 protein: CASSQGQNTEAFF

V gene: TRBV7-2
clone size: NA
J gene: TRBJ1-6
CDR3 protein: CASSLWGQENSPLHF

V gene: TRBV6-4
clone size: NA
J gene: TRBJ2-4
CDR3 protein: CASSVGSGSDIQYF

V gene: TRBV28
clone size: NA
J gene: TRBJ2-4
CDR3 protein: CASSLGNENIQYF